This TCR beta chain derives from a study of OX40 agonist ivuxolimab in advanced cancers. CDR3 length equals 15 residues. The V gene's germline CDR1 is SGHAT and CDR2 FQNNGV. Sequenced by immunoSEQ multiplex PCR; TCRdb stores in-frame clones only, minus some. The sample holds roughly 99,000 clones, approximately 89% seen once. The sample in question was CD4+ or CD8+ T cells sorted from blood, obtained in a trial of the OX40 agonist ivuxolimab. V is TRBV11-2 and J is TRBJ2-5; TRBD2 matches 12 bases. The J call may not be correct, given that the DNA end is closer to TRBJ2-7. This TCR was sampled from an adult with an advanced solid tumor such as melanoma, head and neck, liver or kidney cancer. CDR3 coding DNA: TGTGCCAGCAGAGACAGGACTAGCGGGATTGGCGAGCAGTACTTC. Residues: CASRDRTSGIGEQYF.